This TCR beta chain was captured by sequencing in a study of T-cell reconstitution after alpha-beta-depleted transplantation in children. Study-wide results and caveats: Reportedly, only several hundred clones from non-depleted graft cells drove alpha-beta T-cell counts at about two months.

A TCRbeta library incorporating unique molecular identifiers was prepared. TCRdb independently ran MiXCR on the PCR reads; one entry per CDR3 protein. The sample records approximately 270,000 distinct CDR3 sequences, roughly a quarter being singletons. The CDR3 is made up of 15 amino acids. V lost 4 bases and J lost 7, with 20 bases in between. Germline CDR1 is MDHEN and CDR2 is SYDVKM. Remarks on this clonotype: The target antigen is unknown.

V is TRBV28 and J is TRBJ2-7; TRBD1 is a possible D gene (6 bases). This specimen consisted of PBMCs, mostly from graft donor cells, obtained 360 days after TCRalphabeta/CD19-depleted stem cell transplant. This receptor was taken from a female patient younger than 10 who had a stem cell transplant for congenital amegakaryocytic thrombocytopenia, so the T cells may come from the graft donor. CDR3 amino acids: CASSSWTERGPEQYF. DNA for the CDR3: TGTGCCAGCAGTTCCTGGACAGAGAGGGGTCCGGAGCAGTACTTC. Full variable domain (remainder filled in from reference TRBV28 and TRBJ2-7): DVKVTQSSRYLVKRTGEKVFLECVQDMDHENMFWYRQDPGLGLRLIYFSYDVKMKEKGDIPEGYSVSREKKERFSLILESASTNQTSMYLCASSSWTERGPEQYFGPGTRLTVT.